One TCR beta chain is described in this entry. The V and J ends lost 1 base and 6 bases, in that order; junction bases with no gene match: 7. Germline V gene sequence: CDR1 LNHDA, CDR2 SQIVND (reference sequence). CDR3 length: 15 residues. The protocol was immunoSEQ multiplex PCR, while the TCRdb copy is restricted to in-frame clones and leaves out a portion. The table has 250,000 to 350,000 clones, approximately 89% seen once. This entry comes from a study of blood T cell repertoires in COVID-19. The sequence came from a woman aged 55 to 70 with acute or convalescent COVID-19. The chain uses TRBV19 and TRBJ2-3; 7 nucleotides agree with TRBD2. The sequenced sample was peripheral blood. The CDR3 DNA reads TGTGCCAGTAGTATAGCGTTGACTAGCCGGGATACGCAGTATTTT. Residues: CASSIALTSRDTQYF.